The text below deals with one TCR beta chain. The antigen is not known. 13 Jbeta primers and 60 Vbeta primers were used for the PCR. The assay was immunoSEQ multiplex PCR, and TCRdb's table has in-frame clones only and misses some. The sample has roughly 180,000 clones; 84% are singletons. This sample is drawn from a study of cytomegalovirus exposure and HLA in healthy donors. Study outcomes and limitations: Sequence variants that were highly shared formed a cluster that was likely a sequencing artifact.

Germline values: CDR1 SNHLY, CDR2 FYNNEI. The CDR3 spans 15 residues. The V and J ends lost 3 bases and 5 bases, in that order; junction bases with no gene match: 10. V is TRBV2 and J is TRBJ2-7; TRBD1 matches 7 bases. The sample consisted of PBMCs. The clonotype originates from a man aged 18-30 years in good health and CMV-seronegative. CDR3 protein: CASSDEGAILDEQYF. CDR3 DNA sequence: TGTGCCAGCAGTGATGAGGGGGCGATTCTTGACGAGCAGTACTTC.